This T cell receptor beta chain is from a study of metastatic and nonmetastatic thyroid tumors (dated by TCRdb to about 2020). Turning to the overall study: Repertoires from peripheral blood and from tumor or nodule tissue samples of malignant and benign thyroid patients were compared. General study outcomes and caveats: In both blood and tumor samples, TCR beta diversity was reported to be significantly higher in malignant tumors than in benign nodules.

From the cysteine through the phenylalanine, the CDR3 covers 12 amino acids. Of all the DNA, just the CDR3 is kept, 36 bases in frame from base 1. The germline V gene supplies CDR1 SQVTM and CDR2 ANQGSEA. The germline ends are 13 bases apart after V is trimmed by 5 bases and J by 8 bases. None of the patients had been given any treatment before thyroid surgery. Using T-cell receptor beta sequencing, the study looked back at clinical samples from patients collected from about 2011 to 2019. Receptors were amplified or captured by PCR. The instrument given in TCRdb is Illumina HiSeq 4000. The TCR beta-chain CDR3 region of each patient was profiled by high-throughput sequencing. In the source study's methods: CDR3 differences across clinicopathological groups were used to build a classifier for discriminating distant-metastatic papillary thyroid cancer patients. The Shannon index was used to measure repertoire diversity, and the Morisita-Horn index was used to measure how similar tumor and blood repertoires were. Using fastp at Q25 and MiXCR, TCRdb reprocessed the public reads and kept productive beta chains. The V and J calls come from TCRdb's annotation, not from the publication. A total of 30,000 to 35,000 clones appear in this sample, 20% to 25% of them only once. Of the sample, less than 4% is held by the ten largest clones.

This clone showed up just a few times. Its antigen remains undetermined. Within one base of it there is no much larger clone, and no base qualities were kept. This receptor was identified in a male donor with papillary thyroid cancer or a benign thyroid nodule (not recorded which). Some clones in this sample may be carry-over from other donors' samples. Sequenced input: tumor tissue. The chain is assembled from TRBV29-1 and TRBJ2-4; the D gene is perhaps TRBD1, on 7 matching bases. The DNA is as follows: TGCAGCGTTTTGTCAGGGGGGTACATTCAGTACTTC. The encoded protein is CSVLSGGYIQYF.